This T cell receptor beta chain was documented in a study of cytomegalovirus exposure and HLA in healthy donors. Whole-study context: An early release of data contained roughly 86 million unique TCRs, which came from HLA-typed donors. Whole-study results and caveats: TCR beta chains associated with HLA were, in a later analysis, more clonally expanded than equally common others. At a 0.05 false discovery rate, a later analysis found 15,000 to 20,000 TCR beta sequences to be associated with HLA alleles. A later analysis reported that several of the most significant clusters appeared to be linked to common viral pathogens, among them Epstein-Barr virus.

The primer mix had 60 Vbeta and 13 Jbeta primers. Libraries were prepared by immunoSEQ multiplex PCR; TCRdb keeps only in-frame clonotypes and omits some of them. Of around 99,000 clones listed, 60% to 80% are singletons. This clone appeared a few times. Its target is unknown. The length of the CDR3 is 14 residues. The germline V gene has CDR1 MNHEY and CDR2 SVGAGI. V was clipped by 4 bases and J by 5 bases; unmatched bases: 6. The sequencing input was PBMCs. The V and J genes are TRBV6-5 and TRBJ2-5, with 8 bases matching TRBD2. This receptor was taken from a man younger than 35 in good health and CMV-seronegative. In nucleotides, the CDR3 is TGTGCCAGCAGTTTACCCCCGGGAGGGGAGACCCAGTACTTC. Translated, it gives CASSLPPGGETQYF.